This T cell receptor (beta chain) was sequenced in a study of blood T cell repertoires in COVID-19. Study summary: PBMCs, B-cell-depleted T cells, or T cells provided the cDNA or gDNA that made up the material.

In this sample, this clone turned up once. CDR3 length: 15 residues. Trimming took off 0 bases at V and 4 bases at J, with 11 bases between the two ends. Germline V gives CDR1 SGHDT, CDR2 YYEEEE. Original methodology: Amplification of reference gene primers was used by the study to estimate nucleated cell counts. Data came from immunoSEQ multiplex PCR; TCRdb stores just in-frame clones and leaves some out. The V and J calls and clone size are taken from that table; D and trimming were inferred from the DNA. The repertoire holds around 40,000 clones, 80% to 90% seen once, with around 6.5% in the top ten.

Sequenced sample: peripheral blood. This sequence originates from a human donor in a cohort sampled during active COVID-19. V gene TRBV5-6 combines with J gene TRBJ1-3; D might be TRBD1 (6 bases). The CDR3 is CASSLDRASGNTIYF. CDR3 DNA: TGTGCCAGCAGCTTGGACAGGGCATCCGGAAACACCATATATTTT.